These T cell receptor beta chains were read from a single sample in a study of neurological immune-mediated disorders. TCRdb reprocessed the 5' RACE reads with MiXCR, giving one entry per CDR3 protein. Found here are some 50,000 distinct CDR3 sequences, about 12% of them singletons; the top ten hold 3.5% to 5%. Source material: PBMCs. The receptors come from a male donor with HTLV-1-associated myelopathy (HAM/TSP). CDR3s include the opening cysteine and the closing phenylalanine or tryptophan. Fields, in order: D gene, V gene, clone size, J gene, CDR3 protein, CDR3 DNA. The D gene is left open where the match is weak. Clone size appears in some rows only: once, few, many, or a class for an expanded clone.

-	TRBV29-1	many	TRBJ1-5	CSVGSSGTNQPQHF	TGCAGCGTTGGGTCTTCAGGGACGAATCAGCCCCAGCATTTT
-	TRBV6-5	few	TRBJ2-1	CASSYSGRNFF	TGTGCCAGCAGTTACTCCGGGCGGAACTTCTTC
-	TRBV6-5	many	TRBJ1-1	CASSYRVNTEAFF	TGTGCCAGCAGTTACCGGGTGAACACTGAAGCTTTCTTT
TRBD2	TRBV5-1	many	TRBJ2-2	CASSSGLAIDTGELFF	TGCGCCAGCAGCTCGGGACTAGCAATCGACACCGGGGAGCTGTTTTTT
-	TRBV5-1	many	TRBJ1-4	CASSPAEINEKLFF	TGCGCCAGCAGTCCGGCGGAGATCAATGAAAAACTGTTTTTT
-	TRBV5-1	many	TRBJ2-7	CASSLGAGYEQYF	TGCGCCAGCAGCTTGGGGGCGGGCTACGAGCAGTACTTC
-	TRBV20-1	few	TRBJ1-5	CSARDSGNQPQHF	TGCAGTGCTAGAGATTCAGGAAATCAGCCCCAGCATTTT
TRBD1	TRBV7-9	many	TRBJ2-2	CASSVGTANTGELFF	TGTGCCAGCAGCGTTGGGACAGCGAACACCGGGGAGCTGTTTTTT
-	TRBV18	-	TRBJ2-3	CASSPTGVPESADTQYF	TGTGCCAGCTCACCAACCGGAGTCCCGGAGAGTGCAGATACGCAGTATTTT
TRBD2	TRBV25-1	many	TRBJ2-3	CASSASRTSGGITDTQYF	TGTGCCAGCAGCGCTTCCCGAACTAGCGGGGGAATCACAGATACGCAGTATTTT
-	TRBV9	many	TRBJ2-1	CASSVGAFLGNEQFF	TGTGCCAGCAGCGTAGGGGCTTTCCTTGGGAATGAGCAGTTCTTC
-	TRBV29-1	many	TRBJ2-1	CSVDFVDEQFF	TGCAGCGTTGATTTTGTGGATGAGCAGTTCTTC
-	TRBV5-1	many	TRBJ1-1	CASSLPDRENTEAFF	TGCGCCAGCAGCTTGCCGGACAGAGAGAACACTGAAGCTTTCTTT
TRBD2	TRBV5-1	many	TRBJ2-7	CASSYGLANSYEQYF	TGCGCCAGCAGCTACGGACTAGCGAACTCCTACGAGCAGTACTTC
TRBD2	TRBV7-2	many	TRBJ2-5	CASSLFGGAGAETQYF	TGTGCCAGCAGCTTATTCGGGGGGGCTGGCGCGGAGACCCAGTACTTC
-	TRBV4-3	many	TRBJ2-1	CASSQDGVGNNEQFF	TGCGCCAGCAGCCAAGATGGGGTAGGGAACAATGAGCAGTTCTTC
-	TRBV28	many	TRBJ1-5	CASSPPSGIQPQHF	TGTGCCAGCAGTCCGCCATCAGGGATTCAGCCCCAGCATTTT
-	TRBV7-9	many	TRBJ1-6	CASSQRRTQGFFENSPLHF	TGTGCCAGCAGCCAGAGGAGGACCCAAGGGTTTTTTGAGAATTCACCCCTCCACTTT
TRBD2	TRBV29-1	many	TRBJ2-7	CSVEARAGRRVSEQYF	TGCAGCGTTGAAGCCCGAGCGGGGCGGAGGGTCTCCGAGCAGTACTTC
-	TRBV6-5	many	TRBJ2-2	CASSYSGGLNTGELFF	TGTGCCAGCAGTTACAGTGGGGGTTTGAACACCGGGGAGCTGTTTTTT
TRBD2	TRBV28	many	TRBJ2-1	CASSTPGLAVNEQFF	TGTGCCAGCAGTACACCGGGACTAGCCGTGAATGAGCAGTTCTTC
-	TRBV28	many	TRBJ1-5	CASRTSTGLGVNQPQHF	TGTGCCAGCAGAACCTCCACAGGGCTGGGGGTCAATCAGCCCCAGCATTTT
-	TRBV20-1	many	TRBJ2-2	CSASGKKNTGELFF	TGCAGTGCTAGCGGGAAAAAGAACACCGGGGAGCTGTTTTTT
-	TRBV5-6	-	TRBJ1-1	CASSLVHSNTEAFF	TGTGCCAGCAGCTTGGTTCACTCGAACACTGAAGCTTTCTTT
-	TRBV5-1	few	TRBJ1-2	CASSLWGEANYGYTF	TGCGCCAGCAGCTTGTGGGGGGAAGCTAACTATGGCTACACCTTC
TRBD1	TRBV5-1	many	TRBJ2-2	CASSYMTGGDTGELFF	TGCGCCAGCAGCTACATGACAGGGGGCGACACCGGGGAGCTGTTTTTT
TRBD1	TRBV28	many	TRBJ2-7	CASSSTGLVTYEQYF	TGTGCCAGCAGTTCGACAGGGTTGGTAACCTACGAGCAGTACTTC
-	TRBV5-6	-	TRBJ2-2	CASSRGLNTGELFF	TGTGCCAGCAGCCGGGGACTCAACACCGGGGAGCTGTTTTTT
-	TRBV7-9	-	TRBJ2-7	CASRLERAPYEKYF	TGTGCCAGCAGATTAGAACGGGCCCCCTACGAGAAGTACTTC
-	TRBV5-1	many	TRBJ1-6	CASTQSDSPLHF	TGCGCCAGCACACAGTCGGATTCACCCCTCCACTTT
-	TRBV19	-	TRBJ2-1	CASSIGELELNEQFF	TGTGCCAGTAGTATAGGGGAACTAGAGCTCAATGAGCAGTTCTTC
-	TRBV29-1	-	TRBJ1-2	CSVEDMDRYYVYTF	TGCAGCGTTGAAGATATGGACAGATACTATGTCTACACCTTC
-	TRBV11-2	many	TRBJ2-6	CASRHAGANVLTF	TGTGCCAGCCGTCACGCCGGGGCCAACGTCCTGACTTTC
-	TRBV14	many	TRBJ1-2	CASSQDSRRYGYTF	TGTGCCAGCAGCCAAGATTCGAGGCGGTATGGCTACACCTTC
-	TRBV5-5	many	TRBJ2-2	CASSLGAVVTGELFF	TGTGCCAGCAGCTTGGGGGCAGTTGTAACCGGGGAGCTGTTTTTT
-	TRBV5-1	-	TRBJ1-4	CASSLASAPNEKLFF	TGCGCCAGCAGCTTGGCCTCAGCTCCTAATGAAAAACTGTTTTTT
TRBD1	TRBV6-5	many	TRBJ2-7	CASRHGQGGTYEQYF	TGTGCCAGCAGGCACGGACAGGGTGGTACCTACGAGCAGTACTTC
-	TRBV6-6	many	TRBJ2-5	CASSGRNQETQYF	TGTGCCAGCAGCGGACGGAACCAAGAGACCCAGTACTTC
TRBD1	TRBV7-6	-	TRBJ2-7	CASSLVTGKGYEQYF	TGTGCCAGCAGCTTAGTGACAGGGAAGGGCTACGAGCAGTACTTC
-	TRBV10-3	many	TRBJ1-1	CAISDSLGTTEAFF	TGTGCCATCAGTGACTCACTGGGGACGACTGAAGCTTTCTTT
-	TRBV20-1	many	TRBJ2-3	CSARDPGNHGDTQYF	TGCAGTGCTAGAGATCCGGGTAACCACGGGGATACGCAGTATTTT
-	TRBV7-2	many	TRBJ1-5	CASSLGPDLSNQPQHF	TGTGCCAGCAGCTTAGGGCCGGACCTTAGCAATCAGCCCCAGCATTTT
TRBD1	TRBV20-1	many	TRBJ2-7	CRAEFGTGFYEQYF	TGCAGGGCCGAATTCGGGACAGGGTTTTACGAGCAGTACTTC
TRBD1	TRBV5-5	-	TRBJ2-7	CASSLEVGTGAQYF	TGTGCCAGCAGCTTGGAAGTAGGGACAGGGGCCCAGTACTTC
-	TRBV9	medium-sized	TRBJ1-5	CASSVSPGQPQHF	TGTGCCAGCAGCGTATCTCCGGGTCAGCCCCAGCATTTT
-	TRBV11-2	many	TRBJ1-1	CASSLRDVVTVNTEAFF	TGTGCCAGCAGCTTAAGGGACGTCGTAACCGTGAACACTGAAGCTTTCTTT